A single sample is the source of the 14 T cell receptor beta chains below, sequenced in a study of CD4 T cells in relation to SARS-CoV-2 and coronaviruses. Using immunoSEQ multiplex PCR, the repertoire was profiled, and TCRdb retains in-frame clones only, with some absent. The sample contains 26,000 or so clones, more than 60% of which appear only once. No cognate antigen is known for these TCRs. The unexposed donors gave CD4+ T cells in about 2011-2018, prior to COVID-19. Isolation of CD4+ T cells took place after approximately eleven days in culture. The material sequenced was CD4+ T cells from PBMCs, cultured in vitro. The receptors derive from a human donor in good health.

V is TRBV6-4 and J is TRBJ1-2; a weak D match, TRBD1 (5 bases). This CDR3 contains 13 residues. The germline CDR1 and CDR2 sequences are MRHNA and SNTAGT. Trimming stripped 6 bases from V and 4 bases from J, with 12 bases between. CDR3 DNA: TGTGCCAGCAGCCACCGGGACGGCTATGGCTACACCTTC. Amino acid sequence: CASSHRDGYGYTF.

V is TRBV6-5 and J is TRBJ2-1, with 13 bases aligning to TRBD2. CDR3 length: 14 residues. J was trimmed by 7 bases and V by 8 bases; bases with no gene match: 5. The germline gives CDR1 MNHEY, CDR2 SVGAGI. The CDR3 region has the DNA TGTGCCAGCGGACTAGCGGGAGTGGAAAATGAGCAGTTCTTC. It yields the protein CASGLAGVENEQFF.

The genes are TRBV19 and TRBJ1-1, with 10 bases matching TRBD1. The CDR3 runs to 15 residues. Germline loops: CDR1 LNHDA, CDR2 SQIVND (reference sequence). J gave up 8 bases and V 7 bases, and 13 bases lay outside the gene matches. The CDR3 loop reads CASTTIDRGRGEAFF. The DNA of the CDR3 is TGTGCCAGTACCACCATCGACAGGGGGCGTGGAGAAGCTTTCTTT.

This clone was observed a few times. The rearrangement uses TRBV6-2 or TRBV6-3 and TRBJ2-3; the D call may be TRBD1 or TRBD2 (5 bases each). The CDR3 extends over 15 amino acids. CDR1 and CDR2 (germline): MNHEY, SVGEGT. V was shortened by 2 bases and J by 8 bases, with 17 bases between the two germline ends. For the CDR3, the DNA is TGTGCCAGCAGTTACACCAGGACAACCCGGGGTACGCAGTATTTT. Translation: CASSYTRTTRGTQYF.

This chain uses TRBV19 with TRBJ1-2; 7 nucleotides line up with TRBD1. Unmatched junction bases numbered 4, after V lost 7 bases and J lost 2 bases. Per germline, CDR1 LNHDA and CDR2 SQIVND (reference sequence). CDR3 length: 13 residues. DNA for the CDR3: TGTGCCAGTATCCAGACAGGGAACTATGGCTACACCTTC. Its translation: CASIQTGNYGYTF. The variable domain in full, completed from reference TRBV19 and TRBJ1-2, reads DGGITQSPKYLFRKEGQNVTLSCEQNLNHDAMYWYRQDPGQGLRLIYYSQIVNDFQKGDIAEGYSVSREKKESFPLTVTSAQKNPTAFYLCASIQTGNYGYTFGSGTRLTVV.

This clone was counted once. V and J are TRBV28 and TRBJ2-3; D remains unclear. V was pared by 6 bases and J by 6 bases, with 16 bases between. The CDR3 sequence is 14 residues long. Germline CDR1 and CDR2: MDHEN and SYDVKM. The CDR3 is CASSLPTPSDTQYF. As DNA, the CDR3 is TGTGCCAGCAGCTTGCCGACCCCCTCCGATACGCAGTATTTT.

This clone turned up a few times. The rearrangement joins TRBV2 to TRBJ2-2; 7 bases are shared with TRBD2. The CDR3 consists of 16 residues. Germline V lookup: CDR1 SNHLY, CDR2 FYNNEI. V lost 4 bases to trimming and J lost 4 bases; unmatched junction nucleotides: 9. The CDR3 spells CASSGTLSGITGELFF. Written as DNA, the CDR3 is TGTGCCAGCAGTGGGACTCTGAGCGGGATCACCGGGGAGCTGTTTTTT. Using reference TRBV2 and TRBJ2-2 for the parts outside the CDR3, the full variable domain is EPEVTQTPSHQVTQMGQEVILRCVPISNHLYFYWYRQILGQKVEFLVSFYNNEISEKSEIFDDQFSVERPDGSNFTLKIRSTKLEDSAMYFCASSGTLSGITGELFFGEGSRLTVL.

This clone was seen once. The V and J genes are TRBV11-3 and TRBJ2-5; weak D call: TRBD1 (6 bases). The CDR3 is 15 residues long. V was clipped by 5 bases and J by 5 bases, with 18 bases between them. Germline CDR1 SGHNT, CDR2 YENEEA. CDR3 protein: CASSLGGQNGETQYF. For the CDR3, the DNA is TGTGCCAGCAGCCTAGGCGGACAGAACGGGGAGACCCAGTACTTC.

This clone was counted only a few times. The J gene is TRBJ1-1, the V gene TRBV7-9; D may be TRBD1 (6 bases). From germline, CDR1 is SEHNR and CDR2 FQNEAQ (reference sequence). With 1 base removed from V and 6 bases from J, the gap between germline ends came to 9 bases. The length of the CDR3 is 13 residues. CDR3 bases: TGTGCCAGCAGCTTAGAGGGGGAAGCTGAAGCTTTCTTT. This translates into CASSLEGEAEAFF.

This clone appeared a few times. CDR3 protein: CASSKVKRSSYNEQFF. The CDR3 region has the DNA TGTGCCAGCAGCAAAGTCAAGCGGAGCTCCTACAATGAGCAGTTCTTC. This chain links TRBV21-1 with TRBJ2-1; the table calls TRBD2, which could not be checked here. TRBV21-1 represents a pseudogene. The CDR3 spans 16 residues.

This clone was picked up a small number of times. The CDR3 spells CASTPRDTYTGELFF. The CDR3 DNA follows: TGTGCCAGCACCCCCCGGGACACATACACCGGGGAGCTGTTTTTT. The chain employs TRBV27 and TRBJ2-2; tentatively, D is TRBD1 (6 bases). Deletions cut 7 bases from V and 3 bases from J, with 15 bases between. This CDR3 has 15 amino acids. CDR1 is MNHEY, CDR2 SMNVEV, per germline (reference sequence).

This clone is a singleton in its sample. V usage is TRBV6-2 or TRBV6-3 and J usage is TRBJ2-1; D may be TRBD1 (6 bases). The germline V and J ends were trimmed by 2 bases and 10 bases, with 21 bases remaining between them. Germline V gene sequence: CDR1 MNHEY, CDR2 SVGEGT. The CDR3 consists of 16 residues. CDR3 nucleotides: TGTGCCAGCAGTTACGCCGGGACAATTAAAACTAGGGAGCAGTTCTTC. It translates to CASSYAGTIKTREQFF.

The chain couples TRBV19 to TRBJ2-5; TRBD2 aligns across 12 bases. After removal of 5 bases from V and 4 bases from J, the junction contained 8 bases not matched to a gene. CDR1 LNHDA and CDR2 SQIVND come from the germline V gene (reference sequence). This CDR3 spans 16 amino acids. The CDR3 region has the DNA TGTGCCAGTAGTGACTCTAGCGGGAGGGCCGGAGAGACCCAGTACTTC. Protein product: CASSDSSGRAGETQYF.

The chain is built from TRBV19 and TRBJ1-6, with D maybe TRBD1 (5 bases). Germline V gives CDR1 LNHDA, CDR2 SQIVND (reference sequence). The CDR3 covers 16 residues. V was trimmed by 1 base and J by 11 bases, leaving 18 bases between them. CDR3 DNA sequence: TGTGCCAGTAGTATAGGATGGCGGGACCGATATCCACCCCTCCACTTT. Translation: CASSIGWRDRYPPLHF. Together with reference TRBV19 and TRBJ1-6, the CDR3 gives the full variable domain: DGGITQSPKYLFRKEGQNVTLSCEQNLNHDAMYWYRQDPGQGLRLIYYSQIVNDFQKGDIAEGYSVSREKKESFPLTVTSAQKNPTAFYLCASSIGWRDRYPPLHFGNGTRLTVT.